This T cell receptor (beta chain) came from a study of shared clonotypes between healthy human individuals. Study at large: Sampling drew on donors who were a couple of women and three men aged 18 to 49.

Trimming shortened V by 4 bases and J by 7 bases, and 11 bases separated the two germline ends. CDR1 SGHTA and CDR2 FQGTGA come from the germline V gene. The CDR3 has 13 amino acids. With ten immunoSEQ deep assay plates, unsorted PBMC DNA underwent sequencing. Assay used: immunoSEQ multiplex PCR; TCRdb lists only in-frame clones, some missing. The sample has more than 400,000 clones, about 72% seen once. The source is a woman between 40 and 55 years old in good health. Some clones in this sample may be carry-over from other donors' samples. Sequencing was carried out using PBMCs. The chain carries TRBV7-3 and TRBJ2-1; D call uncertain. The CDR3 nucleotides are TGTGCCAGCAGCTACAATCTAGGAAATGAGCAGTTCTTC. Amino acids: CASSYNLGNEQFF.